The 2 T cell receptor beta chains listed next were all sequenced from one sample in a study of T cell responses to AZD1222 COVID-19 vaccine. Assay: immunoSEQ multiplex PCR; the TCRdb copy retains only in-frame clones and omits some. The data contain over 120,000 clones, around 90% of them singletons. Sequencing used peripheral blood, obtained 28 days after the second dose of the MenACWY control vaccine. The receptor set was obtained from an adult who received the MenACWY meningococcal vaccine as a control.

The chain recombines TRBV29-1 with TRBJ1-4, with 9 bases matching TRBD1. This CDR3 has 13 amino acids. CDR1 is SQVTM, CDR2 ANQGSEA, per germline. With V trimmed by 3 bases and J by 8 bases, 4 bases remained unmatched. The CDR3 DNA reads TGCAGCGTTGAGGGACAGGGCGACGAAAAACTGTTTTTT. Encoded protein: CSVEGQGDEKLFF. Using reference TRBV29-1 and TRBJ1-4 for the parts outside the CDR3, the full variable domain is SAVISQKPSRDICQRGTSLTIQCQVDSQVTMMFWYRQQPGQSLTLIATANQGSEATYESGFVIDKFPISRPNLTFSTLTVSNMSPEDSSIYLCSVEGQGDEKLFFGSGTQLSVL.

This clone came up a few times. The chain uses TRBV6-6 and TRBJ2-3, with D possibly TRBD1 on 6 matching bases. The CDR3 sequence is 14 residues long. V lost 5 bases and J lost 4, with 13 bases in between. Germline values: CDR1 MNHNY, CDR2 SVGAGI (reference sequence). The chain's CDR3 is CASSPGYRADTQYF. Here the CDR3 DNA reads TGTGCCAGCAGTCCAGGGTACAGGGCAGATACGCAGTATTTT.